This T cell receptor beta chain was sequenced for a study of T cell responses to AZD1222 COVID-19 vaccine. This table comes from immunoSEQ multiplex PCR, and its TCRdb copy is limited to in-frame clones, with some not included. This table has about 150,000 clones, 92% appearing once. With 1 base clipped from V and 7 bases from J, the junction kept 8 bases outside the gene matches. Germline loops: CDR1 LNHDA, CDR2 SQIVND (reference sequence). The CDR3 has 16 residues. The TCR was taken from an adult who received the AZD1222 COVID-19 vaccine. This specimen was peripheral blood, taken 28 days after the second AZD1222 dose. The chain joins TRBV19 to TRBJ2-1; 9 nucleotides align to TRBD2. CDR3 sequence: CASSIVGLASSNEQFF. The CDR3 DNA reads TGTGCCAGTAGTATAGTGGGACTAGCTTCGTCGAATGAGCAGTTCTTC.